Listed here is a single TCR beta chain. This entry comes from a study of shared clonotypes between healthy human individuals. Looking at the study overall: Donors had three CD4 naive, three CD4 memory, two CD8 naive and one CD8 memory plate apiece.

Germline assignment: CDR1 SEHNR and CDR2 FQNEAQ (reference sequence). V was trimmed by 7 bases and J by 5 bases, leaving 6 bases between them. This CDR3 is built from 11 residues. Per sorted-subset replicate PCR, input was around 200 ng DNA, representing 30,000 to 35,000 T cell genomes. Sequencing was performed with immunoSEQ multiplex PCR; in TCRdb, only in-frame clones are kept and a portion is missing. The sample consists of over 1.5 million clones, 95% to 99% of them appearing once. Caucasian adults living in Nashville, Tennessee, provided all samples. Sequenced: naive CD4+ T cells sorted from blood. The sample's subset: CD45RA+ positively selected. The TCR comes from a man aged 30 to 45 in good health. J is TRBJ2-1 and V is TRBV7-9; possibly TRBD2 for D (5 bases). The CDR3 DNA reads TGTGCCAGCACTAGCCACAATGAGCAGTTCTTC. Its translation: CASTSHNEQFF. The whole variable domain, filled in from reference TRBV7-9 and TRBJ2-1, reads DTGVSQNPRHKITKRGQNVTFRCDPISEHNRLYWYRQTLGQGPEFLTYFQNEAQLEKSRLLSDRFSAERPKGSFSTLEIQRTEQGDSAMYLCASTSHNEQFFGPGTRLTVL.